The source of this T cell receptor beta chain is a study of cytotoxic CD8 clonotypes in ibrutinib-treated CLL. Study context: When averaged across all of the samples, the counts came to approximately 280,000 productive templates and 94,082 productive rearrangements. Study findings and constraints: Clonotypes that were public were uncommon, and they contracted or stayed stable on treatment.

Depths of 1 in 200,000 to 1 in 1 million T cells were the sequencing target. Profiling relied on immunoSEQ multiplex PCR, and the TCRdb table lists in-frame clones only, not all of them. The table lists approximately 74,000 clones, approximately 80% of them singletons. The count of this clone is one. As yet, its antigen is unknown. CDR1 is SGDLS and CDR2 is YYNGEE in the germline V gene. V was cut by 4 bases and J by 2 bases, with 11 bases left in between. CDR3 size: 14 residues. The rearrangement joins TRBV9 to TRBJ2-3; unclear D gene. The sequences come from PBMCs, collected at disease progression, from a patient treated with ibrutinib. The clonotype originates from a human donor with chronic lymphocytic leukemia. DNA for the CDR3: TGTGCCAGCAGCTCCCACATAAACACAGATACGCAGTATTTT. This sequence encodes CASSSHINTDTQYF.